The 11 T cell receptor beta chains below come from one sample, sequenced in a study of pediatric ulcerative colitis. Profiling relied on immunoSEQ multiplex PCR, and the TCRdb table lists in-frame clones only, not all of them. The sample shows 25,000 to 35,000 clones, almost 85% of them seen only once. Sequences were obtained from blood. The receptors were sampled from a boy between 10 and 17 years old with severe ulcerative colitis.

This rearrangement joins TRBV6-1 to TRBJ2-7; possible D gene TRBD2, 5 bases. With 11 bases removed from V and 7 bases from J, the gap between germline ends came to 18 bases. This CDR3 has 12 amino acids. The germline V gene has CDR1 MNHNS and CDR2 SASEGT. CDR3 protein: CAVGHSEGEQYF. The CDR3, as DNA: TGTGCCGTCGGCCACTCAGAGGGAGAGCAGTACTTC.

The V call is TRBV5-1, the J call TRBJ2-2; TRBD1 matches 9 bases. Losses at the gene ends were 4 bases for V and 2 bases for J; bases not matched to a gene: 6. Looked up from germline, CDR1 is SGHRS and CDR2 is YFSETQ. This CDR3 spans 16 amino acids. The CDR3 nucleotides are TGCGCCAGCAGCATGGACAGGGGAAAAAACACCGGGGAGCTGTTTTTT. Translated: CASSMDRGKNTGELFF.

The CDR3 reads CSVEEVENTEAFF. The CDR3 DNA reads as TGCAGCGTTGAGGAGGTGGAAAACACTGAAGCTTTCTTT. V usage is TRBV29-1 and J usage is TRBJ1-1; D not resolved. Germline assignment: CDR1 SQVTM and CDR2 ANQGSEA. The germline V and J ends were trimmed by 3 bases and 2 bases, with 10 bases remaining between them. This CDR3 region has 13 residues.

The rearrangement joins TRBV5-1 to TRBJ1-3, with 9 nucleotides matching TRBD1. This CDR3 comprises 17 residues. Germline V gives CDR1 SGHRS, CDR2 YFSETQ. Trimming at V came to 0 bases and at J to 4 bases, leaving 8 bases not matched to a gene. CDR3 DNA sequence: TGCGCCAGCAGCTTGGGGGCCTCCGGGACAGGGGGAAACACCATATATTTT. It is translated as CASSLGASGTGGNTIYF.

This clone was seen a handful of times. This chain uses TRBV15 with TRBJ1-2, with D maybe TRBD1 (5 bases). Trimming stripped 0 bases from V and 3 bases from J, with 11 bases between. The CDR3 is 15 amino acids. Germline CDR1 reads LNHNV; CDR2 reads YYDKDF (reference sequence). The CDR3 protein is CATSREGLGDYGYTF. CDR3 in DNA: TGTGCCACCAGCAGAGAGGGGCTGGGAGACTATGGCTACACCTTC.

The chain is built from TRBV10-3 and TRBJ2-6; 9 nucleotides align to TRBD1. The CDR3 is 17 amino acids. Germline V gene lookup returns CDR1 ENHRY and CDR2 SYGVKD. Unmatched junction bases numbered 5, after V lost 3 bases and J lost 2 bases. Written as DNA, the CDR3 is TGTGCCATCAGTGACCCCGGACAGGGGCCTGGGGCCAACGTCCTGACTTTC. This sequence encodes CAISDPGQGPGANVLTF.

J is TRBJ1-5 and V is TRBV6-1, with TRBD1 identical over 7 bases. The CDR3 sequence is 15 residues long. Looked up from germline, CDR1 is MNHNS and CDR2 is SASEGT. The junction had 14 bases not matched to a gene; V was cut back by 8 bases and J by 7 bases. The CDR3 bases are TGTGCCAGCGGGGGTGGGCAGGGGGTCATACAGCCCCAGCATTTT. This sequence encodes CASGGGQGVIQPQHF.

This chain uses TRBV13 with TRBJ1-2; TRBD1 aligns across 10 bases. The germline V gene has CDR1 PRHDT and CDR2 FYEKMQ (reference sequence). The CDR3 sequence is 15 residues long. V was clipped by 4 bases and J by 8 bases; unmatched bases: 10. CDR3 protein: CASSSPTGGARGYTF. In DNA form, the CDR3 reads TGTGCCAGCAGCTCACCGACAGGGGGCGCGCGAGGCTACACCTTC.

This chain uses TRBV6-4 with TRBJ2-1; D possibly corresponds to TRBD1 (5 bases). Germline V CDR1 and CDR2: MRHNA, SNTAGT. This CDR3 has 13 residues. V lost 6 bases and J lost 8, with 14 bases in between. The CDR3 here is CASSQETDDEQFF. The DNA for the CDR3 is TGTGCCAGCAGCCAGGAGACAGATGATGAGCAGTTCTTC.

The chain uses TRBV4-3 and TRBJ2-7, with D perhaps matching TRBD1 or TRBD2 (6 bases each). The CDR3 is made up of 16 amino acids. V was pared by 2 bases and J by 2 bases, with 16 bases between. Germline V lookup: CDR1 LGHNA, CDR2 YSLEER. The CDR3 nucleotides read TGCGCCAGCAGCCAAAGGAGGGCTGGGGGGCCCTACGAGCAGTACTTC. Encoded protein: CASSQRRAGGPYEQYF.

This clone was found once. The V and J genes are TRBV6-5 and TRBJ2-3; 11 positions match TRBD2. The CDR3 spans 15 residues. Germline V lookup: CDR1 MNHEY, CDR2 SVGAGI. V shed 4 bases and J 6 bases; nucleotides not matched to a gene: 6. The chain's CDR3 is CASSFLAGGPDTQYF. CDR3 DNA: TGTGCCAGCAGTTTTTTAGCGGGGGGGCCGGATACGCAGTATTTT.